This paragraph reports one T cell receptor beta chain. This CDR3 contains 13 residues. V was clipped by 10 bases and J by 7 bases, with 20 bases between them. Germline loops: CDR1 ENHRY, CDR2 SYGVKD. The data originate from a study of blood T cell repertoires in COVID-19. Study-level information: The samples span acute and convalescent COVID-19 from the United States, Italy and Spain. PBMCs, B-cell-depleted T cells, or T cells provided the cDNA or gDNA that made up the material.

Study processing details: Reference gene primer amplification yielded estimated nucleated cell counts. Sequenced by immunoSEQ multiplex PCR; TCRdb stores in-frame clones only, minus some. The D gene and trimming were derived from the DNA, and the V and J assignments and clone size from that table. The profile covers approximately 68,000 clones, with roughly nine tenths appearing a single time and approximately 4.4% taken by the ten largest. Sequenced: peripheral blood. The V call is TRBV10-3, the J call TRBJ2-7; maybe TRBD1 (6 bases). This TCR derives from a man aged 50 to 59 with active COVID-19. CDR3 nucleotides: TGTGCCACACTCCGGGACAACCGTGGGGAGCAGTACTTC. It encodes CATLRDNRGEQYF.